Below, one TCR beta chain is given with its context. The entry originates in a study of blood T cell repertoires in COVID-19. CDR1 is SGHTA and CDR2 is FQGNSA in the germline V gene. The CDR3 has 14 amino acids. The V end was cut by 4 bases, the J end by 8 bases, with 12 bases between. Using immunoSEQ multiplex PCR, the repertoire was profiled, and TCRdb retains in-frame clones only, with some absent. The sample carries about 150,000 clones, 70% to 90% recorded once. Sample: peripheral blood. The clonotype was recovered from a woman aged 45-59 years with acute or convalescent COVID-19. The chain couples TRBV7-2 to TRBJ1-6; a possible D gene is TRBD1 (6 bases). The CDR3 bases are TGTGCCAGCAGCTCAACCGGGGGGCATTCACCCCTCCACTTT. Translation gives CASSSTGGHSPLHF.